Below, 13 T cell receptor beta chains from the same sample are listed, as sequenced in a study of blood T cell repertoires in COVID-19. Sequenced by immunoSEQ multiplex PCR; TCRdb stores in-frame clones only, minus some. The top ten hold approximately 1.5% of the sample, which has some 390,000 clones, 89% seen once. Source material: peripheral blood. All receptors come from a woman aged 35 to 49 with COVID-19, enrolled during active disease.

This clone has just a few counts. The rearrangement uses TRBV19 and TRBJ2-1, with TRBD1 matching 10 bases. The length of the CDR3 is 16 residues. In germline, CDR1 is LNHDA, CDR2 SQIVND (reference sequence). V gave up 3 bases and J gave up 7 bases; unmatched junction bases: 9. The CDR3 DNA reads as TGTGCCAGTAGTATCCGGACAGGGGGTAGAGGTAATGAGCAGTTCTTC. Translated: CASSIRTGGRGNEQFF.

This clone appeared once. This sequence joins TRBV28 and TRBJ2-5; D is possibly TRBD1 (5 bases). Trimming stripped 4 bases from V and 5 bases from J, with 20 bases between. This CDR3 spans 16 amino acids. Germline values: CDR1 MDHEN, CDR2 SYDVKM. CDR3 nucleotide sequence: TGTGCCAGCAGTTCCGGTTTAAGGGGCCTTGAGGAGACCCAGTACTTC. Amino acids: CASSSGLRGLEETQYF. The full variable domain, with the rest looked up from reference TRBV28 and TRBJ2-5, is DVKVTQSSRYLVKRTGEKVFLECVQDMDHENMFWYRQDPGLGLRLIYFSYDVKMKEKGDIPEGYSVSREKKERFSLILESASTNQTSMYLCASSSGLRGLEETQYFGPGTRLLVL.

This chain connects TRBV19 to TRBJ2-1; a possible D gene is TRBD2 (6 bases). This CDR3 has 19 residues. V was clipped by 0 bases and J by 6 bases, with 24 bases between them. Germline lookup yields CDR1 LNHDA and CDR2 SQIVND (reference sequence). The CDR3 loop is CASSIDGLRRAPIFNEQFF. In DNA, the CDR3 is TGTGCCAGTAGTATAGACGGACTGAGGAGGGCCCCAATCTTCAATGAGCAGTTCTTC.

The gene calls are TRBV12-5 and TRBJ1-5; D perhaps matches TRBD1 (5 bases). Trimming took 7 bases from V and 7 from J, leaving 17 bases between them. The CDR3 spans 14 residues. The germline V gene has CDR1 LGHNT and CDR2 FRNRAP. Here the CDR3 DNA reads TGTGCTAGTGCCCGGGGCGGGGGAGGGCAGCCCCAGCATTTT. As protein: CASARGGGGQPQHF.

This rearrangement joins TRBV7-2 to TRBJ1-1; 8 bases match TRBD1. The CDR3 is 17 amino acids. CDR1 SGHTA and CDR2 FQGNSA come from the germline V gene. V was clipped by 1 base and J by 3 bases; unmatched bases: 10. The CDR3 region is CASSLGGRTGIDTEAFF. CDR3 coding DNA: TGTGCCAGCAGCTTAGGGGGTAGGACAGGGATCGACACTGAAGCTTTCTTT.

This chain connects TRBV5-1 to TRBJ2-2; D uncertain. This CDR3 is 13 amino acids long. Germline V gene lookup returns CDR1 SGHRS and CDR2 YFSETQ. V lost 4 bases and J lost 3, with 7 bases in between. The CDR3 reads CASSPRDTGELFF. For the CDR3, the DNA is TGCGCCAGCAGCCCCCGGGACACCGGGGAGCTGTTTTTT.

The gene calls are TRBV3-1 (or the pseudogene TRBV3-2) and TRBJ1-1; 7 nucleotides line up with TRBD1. The CDR3 has 14 residues. V trimming: 3 bases; J trimming: 4 bases; junction bases outside the gene matches: 5. The germline gives CDR1 LGHDT, CDR2 YNNKEL (reference sequence). The CDR3, as DNA: TGTGCCAGCAGCCAGGGGTCAGGGGGCACTGAAGCTTTCTTT. Translating it yields CASSQGSGGTEAFF.

The V and J genes are TRBV7-2 and TRBJ1-2; 8 bases map to TRBD1. J lost 5 bases, V lost 5 bases, and 7 bases had no gene match. The CDR3 is 14 residues long. Per the germline V gene, CDR1 is SGHTA and CDR2 is FQGNSA. The CDR3 DNA follows: TGTGCCAGCAGCGTGATGAGGACAGGGTATGGCTACACCTTC. It specifies CASSVMRTGYGYTF. Complete variable domain (other parts from reference TRBV7-2 and TRBJ1-2): GAGVSQSPSNKVTEKGKDVELRCDPISGHTALYWYRQSLGQGLEFLIYFQGNSAPDKSGLPSDRFSAERTGGSVSTLTIQRTQQEDSAVYLCASSVMRTGYGYTFGSGTRLTVV.

This chain links TRBV28 with TRBJ1-2; 8 bases line up with TRBD1. Germline V CDR1 and CDR2: MDHEN, SYDVKM. CDR3 size: 16 residues. V gave up 2 bases and J gave up 4 bases; unmatched junction bases: 9. CDR3 region: CASSLEGRGLGYGYTF. As DNA, the CDR3 is TGTGCCAGCAGTTTAGAGGGCAGGGGGCTAGGCTATGGCTACACCTTC.

The CDR3 DNA sequence: TGTGCCAGCAGCGACCTAGCGGGAGCGAACACCGGGGAGCTGTTTTTT. It encodes CASSDLAGANTGELFF. V and J are TRBV11-3 and TRBJ2-2; 10 nucleotides match TRBD2. CDR3 length: 16 residues. The trim removed 5 bases at V and 0 bases at J, leaving 3 bases unmatched. Looked up from germline, CDR1 is SGHNT and CDR2 is YENEEA.

The chain employs TRBV19 and TRBJ2-7; 11 nucleotides line up with TRBD1. CDR3 size: 16 residues. Germline values: CDR1 LNHDA, CDR2 SQIVND (reference sequence). The V segment lost 6 bases and the J segment 7 bases; nucleotides outside the gene matches: 14. In nucleotides, the CDR3 is TGTGCCAGTAGAGTTACCCGGGACAGGGGGAAAAGAGAGCAGTACTTC. This gives the protein CASRVTRDRGKREQYF.

V is TRBV7-2 and J is TRBJ2-1, with no clear D. The CDR3 is 15 amino acids. V was shortened by 5 bases and J by 4 bases, with 15 bases between the two germline ends. The germline gives CDR1 SGHTA, CDR2 FQGNSA. The CDR3 DNA reads TGTGCCAGCAGCGGGCAAATAGACGGATACAATGAGCAGTTCTTC. Protein product: CASSGQIDGYNEQFF.

The rearrangement links TRBV5-6 to TRBJ2-2, with 7 bases matching TRBD1. This CDR3 contains 15 residues. Losses at the gene ends were 0 bases for V and 3 bases for J; bases not matched to a gene: 2. From germline, CDR1 is SGHDT and CDR2 YYEEEE. The CDR3: CASSLGDRDTGELFF. CDR3 nucleotides: TGTGCCAGCAGCTTGGGGGACAGAGACACCGGGGAGCTGTTTTTT.